The present T cell receptor beta chain was sequenced within a study of shared clonotypes between healthy human individuals. Broader study findings: Sampling involved blood alone; tissue repertoires likely differ.

Generated by immunoSEQ multiplex PCR, the TCRdb table keeps only in-frame clones and is missing some. The sample has roughly 2.1 million clones, about 92% seen once. Selected positively for CCR7 and CD45RO-negative, naive CD8 cells excluded terminally differentiated effector memory CD45RA+ cells. The V gene's germline CDR1 is MDHEN and CDR2 SYDVKM. This CDR3 is 14 amino acids long. V lost 6 bases and J lost 4; bases outside the gene matches: 4. Notes on this clone: Antigen: not known.

The sequence was obtained from a man between 18 and 29 years old in good health. Some clones in this sample may be carry-over from other donors' samples. The specimen sequenced was naive CD8+ T cells from PBMCs. J is TRBJ2-3 and V is TRBV28; 10 bases are shared with TRBD1. CDR3 DNA sequence: TGTGCCAGCAGAAGACAGGGGGCCGCAGATACGCAGTATTTT. Translation: CASRRQGAADTQYF.